This entry lists 16 T cell receptor beta chains sequenced from one sample in a study of Ad26.COV2.S vaccination and SARS-CoV-2 variants. Repertoires were generated with immunoSEQ multiplex PCR, while TCRdb's copy carries only in-frame clones and drops some. The sample holds some 480,000 clones; approximately 88% are singletons and the top ten take over 10%. Treatment defined: about 20 received Ad26.COV2.S at low or high dose, single or two shots; 5 received placebo; per-sample allocation not given. The samples date from day 63 after the first vaccine or placebo injection. The sample in question was peripheral blood, obtained in a trial of Ad26.COV2.S vaccine versus placebo. The receptors were sampled from a person between 18 and 65 years old who received the Ad26.COV2.S COVID-19 vaccine or a placebo.

The chain combines TRBV14 with TRBJ1-3; no clear D gene. The germline V gene has CDR1 SGHDN and CDR2 FVKESK. Trimming took 2 bases from V and 3 from J, leaving 11 bases between them. The CDR3 has 15 amino acids. The CDR3 sequence is CASSQTFGVGNTIYF. CDR3 sequence (DNA): TGTGCCAGCAGCCAAACTTTCGGGGTTGGAAACACCATATATTTT. The whole variable domain, filled in from reference TRBV14 and TRBJ1-3, reads EAGVTQFPSHSVIEKGQTVTLRCDPISGHDNLYWYRRVMGKEIKFLLHFVKESKQDESGMPNNRFLAERTGGTYSTLKVQPAELEDSGVYFCASSQTFGVGNTIYFGEGSWLTVV.

The rearrangement uses TRBV19 and TRBJ1-6, with D tentatively TRBD1 (5 bases). V was pared by 10 bases and J by 7 bases, with 17 bases between. The CDR3 spans 14 residues. Germline V gene lookup returns CDR1 LNHDA and CDR2 SQIVND (reference sequence). This CDR3 reads CATANRQKNSPLHF. The CDR3, as DNA: TGTGCCACCGCCAATCGACAGAAAAATTCACCCCTCCACTTT. Full variable domain (outside the CDR3, taken from reference TRBV19 and TRBJ1-6): DGGITQSPKYLFRKEGQNVTLSCEQNLNHDAMYWYRQDPGQGLRLIYYSQIVNDFQKGDIAEGYSVSREKKESFPLTVTSAQKNPTAFYLCATANRQKNSPLHFGNGTRLTVT.

For the CDR3, the DNA is TGTGCCAGCAGTTTAGGGGAGACTTACCCCCAGCATTTT. Its protein product is CASSLGETYPQHF. The chain joins TRBV28 to TRBJ1-5; the D is unclear. CDR1 MDHEN and CDR2 SYDVKM come from the germline V gene. V lost 2 bases, J lost 10 bases, and 12 bases lay in between. The CDR3 runs 13 residues.

The genes are TRBV19 and TRBJ2-7, with 13 positions matching TRBD2. The CDR3 runs to 19 residues. Germline loops: CDR1 LNHDA, CDR2 SQIVND (reference sequence). The J segment lost 1 base and the V segment lost 5 bases, leaving 14 bases of the junction unmatched. The CDR3 DNA follows: TGTGCCAGTAGTCCCTTTGGGACTAGCGGGGCACTGGGGTCCTACGAGCAGTACTTC. As protein: CASSPFGTSGALGSYEQYF.

The chain links TRBV24-1 to TRBJ2-3; 10 bases fit TRBD1. This CDR3 has 16 amino acids. Unmatched junction bases numbered 10, after V lost 7 bases and J lost 4 bases. Per the germline V gene, CDR1 is KGHDR and CDR2 is SFDVKD. CDR3 amino acids: CATSPERTGGSDTQYF. CDR3 bases: TGTGCCACCAGCCCCGAGAGGACAGGGGGATCAGATACGCAGTATTTT.

The chain recombines TRBV19 with TRBJ2-7, with unresolved D. Germline values: CDR1 LNHDA, CDR2 SQIVND (reference sequence). This CDR3 contains 14 residues. The V end was cut by 3 bases, the J end by 1 base, with 10 bases between. In DNA, the CDR3 is TGTGCCAGTAGTATCCAAATCTATTCCTACGAGCAGTACTTC. Protein sequence: CASSIQIYSYEQYF.

The chain employs TRBV5-1 and TRBJ2-1; weak D call: TRBD2 (6 bases). The CDR3 is 16 amino acids. CDR1 SGHRS and CDR2 YFSETQ come from the germline V gene. V gave up 0 bases and J gave up 3 bases, with 13 bases separating them. In nucleotides, the CDR3 is TGCGCCAGCAGCTTGGCTTCTCTAGCGCACTACAATGAGCAGTTCTTC. Residues: CASSLASLAHYNEQFF. Filled out from reference TRBV5-1 and TRBJ2-1, the complete variable domain reads KAGVTQTPRYLIKTRGQQVTLSCSPISGHRSVSWYQQTPGQGLQFLFEYFSETQRNKGNFPGRFSGRQFSNSRSEMNVSTLELGDSALYLCASSLASLAHYNEQFFGPGTRLTVL.

The chain recombines TRBV24-1 with TRBJ2-7; D remains ambiguous. The CDR3 has 12 amino acids. Deletions cut 5 bases from V and 2 bases from J, with 6 bases between. Germline V gene sequence: CDR1 KGHDR, CDR2 SFDVKD. In DNA, the CDR3 is TGTGCCACCAGTGGGGATACCTACGAGCAGTACTTC. This codes for CATSGDTYEQYF.

This chain uses TRBV4-3 with TRBJ2-7, with D possibly matching TRBD1 (6 bases). The CDR3 length is 16 residues. V lost 0 bases and J 0 bases, leaving 12 bases between the germline ends. In germline, CDR1 is LGHNA, CDR2 YSLEER. The CDR3 DNA follows: TGCGCCAGCAGCCAAGACCGACGGGACACCTCCTACGAGCAGTACTTC. It specifies CASSQDRRDTSYEQYF.

The V gene is TRBV6-5, the J gene TRBJ2-4; D possibly corresponds to TRBD1 (5 bases). The V gene lost 5 bases and the J gene lost 0 bases, with 11 bases spanning the gap. Germline CDR1 MNHEY, CDR2 SVGAGI. This CDR3 region has 15 residues. The CDR3 loop is CASSLDTGAKNIQYF. The CDR3 DNA reads TGTGCCAGCAGTCTCGATACAGGAGCCAAAAACATTCAGTACTTC.

This clone was seen a few times. The chain employs TRBV30 and TRBJ1-2, with a weak D call TRBD1 (6 bases). Trimming removed 3 bases from V and 4 bases from J, with 12 bases in between. Germline CDR1 reads GTSNPN; CDR2 reads SVGIG (reference sequence). CDR3 length equals 13 residues. The CDR3 nucleotides are TGTGCCTGGAGGGATACAGGGATCTATGGCTACACCTTC. Residues: CAWRDTGIYGYTF.

The chain combines TRBV9 with TRBJ2-1; D is possibly TRBD1 or TRBD2 (5 bases each). Germline lookup yields CDR1 SGDLS and CDR2 YYNGEE. The CDR3 contains 14 residues. V shed 1 base and J shed 5 bases, with 10 bases lying between them. CDR3 coding DNA: TGTGCCAGCAGCGTATTGGGGGTCGACAATGAGCAGTTCTTC. Amino acids: CASSVLGVDNEQFF.

The V and J genes are TRBV7-2 and TRBJ2-7, with a tentative D call TRBD2 (7 bases). Germline assignment: CDR1 SGHTA and CDR2 FQGNSA. Trimming removed 4 bases at V and 9 bases at J, with 19 bases between. The CDR3 is 14 amino acids. For the CDR3, the DNA is TGTGCCAGCAGCTCCGCTTTGCGCGGGGGCGGGCAGTACTTC. Amino acid sequence: CASSSALRGGGQYF. Combining the CDR3 with reference TRBV7-2 and TRBJ2-7 gives the whole variable domain GAGVSQSPSNKVTEKGKDVELRCDPISGHTALYWYRQSLGQGLEFLIYFQGNSAPDKSGLPSDRFSAERTGGSVSTLTIQRTQQEDSAVYLCASSSALRGGGQYFGPGTRLTVT.

V usage is TRBV7-9 and J usage is TRBJ2-3; D remains unclear. V lost 1 base to trimming and J lost 1 base, with 6 bases between them. Per the germline V gene, CDR1 is SEHNR and CDR2 is FQNEAQ (reference sequence). This CDR3 spans 14 amino acids. This chain's CDR3 is CASSLVARTDTQYF. CDR3 bases: TGTGCCAGCAGCTTAGTGGCACGCACAGATACGCAGTATTTT.

This clone was picked up one time. The chain links TRBV29-1 to TRBJ2-1; D might be TRBD2 (6 bases). CDR3 length: 15 residues. Per germline, CDR1 SQVTM and CDR2 ANQGSEA. Trimming took 3 bases from V and 5 from J, leaving 17 bases between them. This CDR3 is CSVDPDFAGNNEQFF. For the CDR3, the DNA is TGCAGCGTTGACCCAGACTTTGCGGGAAACAATGAGCAGTTCTTC.

The chain has TRBV30 and TRBJ1-1; 10 bases map to TRBD1. Germline CDR1 reads GTSNPN; CDR2 reads SVGIG (reference sequence). V was clipped by 0 bases and J by 1 base; unmatched bases: 11. The CDR3 runs to 18 residues. CDR3 protein: CAWSVLGTGAKWNTEAFF. Written as DNA, the CDR3 is TGTGCCTGGAGTGTACTCGGGACAGGGGCCAAGTGGAACACTGAAGCTTTCTTT.